This T cell receptor (beta chain) was captured in a study of T-cell memory formation after mild COVID-19. Study-wide results and caveats: Contracting CD8+ clones were enriched in EMRA, CD4+ mainly in CM and EM. Clones shrinking from day 15 to 85 showed even CD4/CD8 mixes; later expanders tilted CD4+.

Germline loops: CDR1 GTSNPN, CDR2 SVGIG (reference sequence). The CDR3 is made up of 13 amino acids. J lost 6 bases, V lost 5 bases, and 6 bases had no gene match. A word on this clonotype: Antigen specificity is unknown.

In TCRdb, the 5' RACE reads were re-called with MiXCR into one record per CDR3 protein. The profile covers tens of thousands of distinct CDR3 sequences, with 25% to 35% appearing a single time and roughly 41% taken by the ten largest. The clonotype comes from a man aged 18 to 29 who had mild COVID-19 (a few samples of this study predate the infection). Cell type and time point are not known. Sequenced sample: PBMCs or a T cell subset sorted from them (not recorded which). The chain uses TRBV30 and TRBJ2-2; 7 nucleotides match TRBD2. CDR3 sequence reads: CAWDDGLAGELFF. Written as DNA, the CDR3 is TGTGCCTGGGATGACGGACTAGCCGGGGAGCTGTTTTTT.